Sequencing of this T cell receptor beta chain was carried out in a study of T cell clonality in common variable immunodeficiency (dated by TCRdb to the mid-2010s). This clone came up many times. Its antigen is not yet known. With the read ending 3 residues before the CDR3 end, the germline J gene is used to fill in that end. Most of the CVID patients and most of the healthy controls were of Caucasian heritage. Heparinized peripheral whole blood samples of about 4.5 to 9 ml were collected from each donor. TCRbeta CDR3 repertoires were sequenced from genomic DNA of adults with common variable immune deficiency (CVID) and healthy adult controls. The control group comprised about 22 healthy adult volunteers, around 12 female and 10 male, aged 23 to 66 years with a mean age of approximately 31. Diluted blood was density-centrifuged over Hypaque 1077 or Ficoll-Paque to isolate peripheral blood mononuclear cells. Genomic DNA was obtained from unsorted mononuclear cells through either Qiagen column purification or a centrifugation-based method.

Spanning cysteine to phenylalanine, the CDR3 consists of 15 amino acids. The DNA has 36 bases, all within the CDR3, and is read from base 1. CDR1 and CDR2 were assigned from the germline V gene as SNHLY and FYNNEI. The junction carries 11 bases between V and J, which are trimmed by 4 bases and 1 base respectively. Paper-wide results and their limitations: TCRbeta clonality was higher in CVID subjects than in healthy controls (t-test p = 0.018), and the increase was most characteristic of about a third of subjects. Fewer TCRbeta clones were shared among CVID subjects than among healthy controls (p < 0.0001). CVID TCRbeta sequences were reported to have fewer deletions and N-nucleotide insertions and to lack highly modified clones with 13 or more V deletions. Despite equal DNA input, controls averaged roughly 80,000 unique sequences per sample versus about 31,547 in CVID samples. Patient heterogeneity within the CVID cohort put limits on correlating repertoire features with clinical complications. According to the authors, figuring out what caused the increased clonality in CVID would require sequencing the repertoires of T cell subpopulations.

For sequencing, equivalent amounts of genomic DNA were input from CVID and control samples. For every sample, a 60 bp segment covering the rearranged TCRbeta CDR3 region was amplified and then sequenced. The immunoSEQ assay, a bias-corrected multiplex PCR with high-throughput sequencing, was employed for TCRbeta amplification. Per the original workflow: Every unique nucleotide sequence counted as a clone and was annotated with V, D and J genes, copy number and frequency. Sequences were labeled productive if in frame, and non-productive if out of frame or containing stop codons. As previously described, Shannon's entropy was used to calculate clonality. The predicted amino acid sequences of productive clones were used to derive the mean CDR3 Kyte-Doolittle hydropathy. Hierarchical clustering of scaled V gene usage was performed with the R hclust function using Manhattan distance and complete linkage. Clone sharing by CDR3 amino acid sequence was assessed by resampling 12 repertoires per group over 100 rounds. The repertoires were screened for some 70 published EBV-specific TCRbeta sequences and around 240 published CMV-specific TCRbeta sequences. A couple of CVID samples yielding fewer than 10,000 sequences were excluded from analysis, leaving 42 CVID repertoires. In its TCRdb copy, this immuneACCESS table keeps in-frame sequences only and misses some clones. Where compared with another copy, unresolved V genes explain less than half of these, and the others have no known cause. V, J and clone size derive from that table, while D and trimming were established from the DNA sequence. For this sample the table reports about 60,000 clones, with no clone seen just once. The ten biggest clones cover about 1.5% of the sample.

In this chain, TRBV2 is recombined with TRBJ1-5, and the D gene may be TRBD1, 6 bases matching. This TCR derives from a person aged 18 to 70 in good health. Sample: peripheral blood mononuclear cells. Incomplete CDR3 DNA: TGTGCCAGCAGTGGCACGGGGGGCAGCAATCAGCCC. This yields the protein CASSGTGGSNQP. The full CDR3 reads CASSGTGGSNQPQHF.